This T cell receptor beta chain was observed in a study of cytomegalovirus exposure and HLA in healthy donors. Notes on the study in general: In vitro confirmation showed a few CMV-associated chains to be CMV antigen specific. V segments that were indistinguishable, TRBV6-2 and TRBV6-3 among them, were omitted from analysis. A later analysis linked a missense variant in DCLRE1C to the trimming of TCR beta V and J genes.

Comments on this clone: Its antigen remains unidentified. At one end the junction does not follow the germline gene, possibly because of a read error.

Primers included in the PCR were 60 Vbeta and 13 Jbeta primers. Sequencing was performed with immunoSEQ multiplex PCR; in TCRdb, only in-frame clones are kept and a portion is missing. The sample includes approximately 150,000 clones, 65% to 90% of them seen just once. The CDR3 loop spans 19 amino acids. Per germline, CDR1 SEHNR and CDR2 FQNEAQ (reference sequence). The V call is TRBV7-9, the J call TRBJ2-6; 7 bases align to TRBD1. Material for sequencing was PBMCs. This sequence originates from a young woman in good health and CMV-seronegative. CDR3 region: CSSSLRLGQLSSGANVLTF. The CDR3 bases are TGTTCCAGCAGCTTACGTTTGGGACAGCTGAGCTCTGGGGCCAACGTCCTGACTTTC.